The 14 T cell receptor beta chains in this list originate from one sample, sequenced in a study of T-cell reconstitution after alpha-beta-depleted transplantation in children. A TCRbeta library incorporating unique molecular identifiers was prepared. From the PCR reads, TCRdb called clonotypes with MiXCR, one entry per CDR3 protein. Of about 610,000 distinct CDR3 sequences detected, roughly a tenth appear once; the ten largest clones hold roughly 4%. The source material was PBMCs from the stem cell graft donor, sampled from the stem cell graft. The receptor set was obtained from a human donor who donated a stem cell graft to a child with acute myeloid leukemia.

The chain joins TRBV29-1 to TRBJ2-3; a possible D gene is TRBD2 (6 bases). Trimming removed 5 bases from V and 2 bases from J, with 17 bases in between. Germline lookup yields CDR1 SQVTM and CDR2 ANQGSEA. The CDR3 sequence is 15 residues long. For the CDR3, the DNA is TGCAGCGTTACCCGAGCTAGCGTCGACACAGATACGCAGTATTTT. Protein product: CSVTRASVDTDTQYF.

This clonotype was seen a few times. The chain couples TRBV2 to TRBJ2-4; 7 positions match TRBD2. Germline V gene sequence: CDR1 SNHLY, CDR2 FYNNEI. V dropped 6 bases and J dropped 0; count of bases not matched to a gene: 14. The CDR3 is made up of 18 amino acids. As DNA, the CDR3 is TGTGCCAGCAGCGTGCCACAGCGGGACCACGCAGCCAAAAACATTCAGTACTTC. Translation gives CASSVPQRDHAAKNIQYF.

This clonotype was detected a few times. V usage is TRBV18 and J usage is TRBJ2-1; 7 bases are a match to TRBD2. The germline gives CDR1 KGHSH, CDR2 LQKENI. V lost 3 bases and J lost 3; bases outside the gene matches: 11. This CDR3 has 17 residues. CDR3 nucleotides: TGTGCCAGCTCACCGAGCCCCCAGGGCGGGGGCTACAATGAGCAGTTCTTC. Translation: CASSPSPQGGGYNEQFF.

V is TRBV29-1 and J is TRBJ2-7; D not certain. Looked up from germline, CDR1 is SQVTM and CDR2 is ANQGSEA. This CDR3 region has 16 residues. Trimming stripped 0 bases from V and 1 base from J, with 16 bases between. The CDR3 bases are TGCAGCGTTGAAGATATGTTTGGCGGAGTTTCCTACGAGCAGTACTTC. This encodes CSVEDMFGGVSYEQYF.

This clonotype came up once. The V gene is TRBV12-5, the J gene TRBJ1-3; D is unresolved. The CDR3 is 16 residues long. Trimming removed 5 bases at V and 0 bases at J, with 14 bases between. CDR1 and CDR2 (germline): LGHNT, FRNRAP. Here the CDR3 DNA reads TGTGCTAGTGGTCCCCAAAGCGGGAACTCTGGAAACACCATATATTTT. Translation: CASGPQSGNSGNTIYF.

In this sample, this clonotype turned up a few times. The chain links TRBV20-1 to TRBJ1-2; D unclear. CDR1 is DFQATT and CDR2 is SNEGSKA in the germline V gene (reference sequence). V shed 0 bases and J shed 4 bases, with 18 bases lying between them. This CDR3 has 16 amino acids. CDR3 sequence (DNA): TGCAGTGCTAGAGAAGTATTAGGGTCAGTGGTCTATGGCTACACCTTC. Amino acids: CSAREVLGSVVYGYTF.

The chain couples TRBV20-1 to TRBJ2-1; D tentatively reads TRBD1 or TRBD2 (7 bases each). Trimming cost V 6 bases and J 7 bases, with 22 bases left between them. Per the germline V gene, CDR1 is DFQATT and CDR2 is SNEGSKA (reference sequence). This CDR3 comprises 15 residues. The CDR3 DNA reads as TGCAGTGCCCCAGGGGGGGGAGGGCCCAGTAATGAGCAGTTCTTC. Translation gives CSAPGGGGPSNEQFF.

This clonotype was picked up many times. This chain links TRBV29-1 with TRBJ2-7; unclear D gene. V gave up 3 bases and J gave up 1 base, with 10 bases separating them. Germline CDR1 reads SQVTM; CDR2 reads ANQGSEA. The CDR3 extends over 13 amino acids. CDR3 bases: TGCAGCGTTGAGGGTCCCGGATCCTACGAGCAGTACTTC. The encoded protein is CSVEGPGSYEQYF.

This chain connects TRBV6-5 to TRBJ1-5; a weak D match, TRBD1 (5 bases). The ends were cut back, 4 bases at V and 6 bases at J, with 13 bases in the middle. CDR3 length equals 14 residues. Germline V gene lookup returns CDR1 MNHEY and CDR2 SVGAGI. CDR3 in DNA: TGTGCCAGCAGTTCACCCCAGGGAACTCAGCCCCAGCATTTT. Protein product: CASSSPQGTQPQHF.

This clonotype has just one count. The V gene is TRBV7-2, the J gene TRBJ2-7; possibly TRBD1 or TRBD2 for D (5 bases each). CDR1 is SGHTA, CDR2 FQGNSA, per germline. The germline V and J ends were trimmed by 3 bases and 3 bases, with 15 bases remaining between them. This CDR3 contains 15 residues. The CDR3 coding sequence is TGTGCCAGCAGCTTCCCGGGACCCCGAATCTACGAGCAGTACTTC. Translated, it gives CASSFPGPRIYEQYF.

This clonotype was found many times. The J gene is TRBJ2-2, the V gene TRBV29-1; D perhaps matches TRBD2 (6 bases). The CDR3 length is 12 residues. The V end was cut by 5 bases, the J end by 5 bases, with 9 bases between. Germline CDR1 and CDR2: SQVTM and ANQGSEA. The CDR3 DNA follows: TGCAGCGTTCGGGGGTGGACCGGGGAGCTGTTTTTT. This translates into CSVRGWTGELFF.

The sample holds many counts of this clonotype. The chain links TRBV20-1 to TRBJ2-3; D unclear. Trimming shortened V by 4 bases and J by 2 bases, and 16 bases separated the two germline ends. CDR1 and CDR2 (germline): DFQATT, SNEGSKA (reference sequence). CDR3 length: 15 amino acids. For the CDR3, the DNA is TGCAGTGCTACCGAACCCACTGGCAACACAGATACGCAGTATTTT. Translated, it gives CSATEPTGNTDTQYF.

This clonotype was seen at least ten times. This sequence joins TRBV5-1 and TRBJ2-1; 8 bases agree with TRBD2. The length of the CDR3 is 17 residues. CDR1 is SGHRS, CDR2 YFSETQ, per germline. V lost 0 bases and J lost 5; bases outside the gene matches: 10. CDR3 bases: TGCGCCAGCAGCTTGGCAGTAGGAGCGGGAGTCCACAATGAGCAGTTCTTC. Protein sequence: CASSLAVGAGVHNEQFF.

This clonotype showed up just a few times. This sequence joins TRBV30 and TRBJ1-3, with 7 bases fitting TRBD1. This CDR3 has 14 residues. J was trimmed by 8 bases and V by 4 bases; bases with no gene match: 11. CDR1 and CDR2 from the germline V gene are GTSNPN and SVGIG (reference sequence). CDR3 amino acids: CAWMLRQGDYTIYF. CDR3 in DNA: TGTGCCTGGATGTTACGACAGGGCGATTACACCATATATTTT.